The clone carrying this TCR beta chain appeared a few times. The 5'RACE method, run with constant-segment primers, produced TCR alpha and TCR beta cDNA libraries (carrying sample barcodes and UMIs). TCRdb called the 5' RACE reads again in MiXCR, with one record for every CDR3 protein. This sample has approximately 150,000 distinct CDR3 sequences, with roughly 21% found just once. This entry belongs to a study of T-cell memory formation after mild COVID-19. The sequencing input was PBMCs or a T cell subset sorted from them (not recorded which). The sequence was collected from an adult woman who had mild COVID-19 (a few samples of this study predate the infection). Cell type and time point are not known.

The CDR3 nucleotides are TGCGCCAGCAGACCCAGGGGTAACACTGAAGCTTTCTTT. Residues: CASRPRGNTEAFF. V and J are TRBV5-1 and TRBJ1-1; weak D call: TRBD1 (6 bases). Germline V CDR1 and CDR2: SGHRS, YFSETQ. The CDR3 has 13 amino acids. V lost 5 bases, J lost 2 bases, and 10 bases lay in between.